This T cell receptor delta chain was captured by sequencing in a study of γδ T cells in repeated Plasmodium falciparum infection. At the level of the study: Age- and gender-matched Australian children served as comparison for malaria-exposed Malian children.

TCRdb reanalyzed the multiplex PCR reads using CATT. The profile shows some 100,000 delta-chain clones, around 1.4% of them singletons. Vgamma9/Vdelta2+ and Vdelta2-negative gammadelta T cells were flow-sorted from PBMC for bulk sequencing. CDR1 is TSWWSYY, CDR2 QGS, per germline. V dropped 1 base and J dropped 5 bases, with 17 bases sitting between them. The CDR3 is 16 amino acids. This clone was seen a few times. A far larger clone is one nucleotide away, so this likely arose from a read error. The identical CDR3 is also encoded by other nucleotide sequences in the sample. The clonotype comes from a pool of human donors (malaria-infected and uninfected, not separated). This sequence joins TRDV1 and TRDJ1; D is possibly TRDD3 (6 bases). TCRdb is silent on the J gene; assignment here came from matching the DNA to germline. Sequences were obtained from gamma-delta T cells from blood. The CDR3 reads CALGEPLGTGGDKLIF. The CDR3 DNA is TGTGCTCTTGGGGAACCGCTAGGGACCGGGGGAGATAAACTCATCTTT.